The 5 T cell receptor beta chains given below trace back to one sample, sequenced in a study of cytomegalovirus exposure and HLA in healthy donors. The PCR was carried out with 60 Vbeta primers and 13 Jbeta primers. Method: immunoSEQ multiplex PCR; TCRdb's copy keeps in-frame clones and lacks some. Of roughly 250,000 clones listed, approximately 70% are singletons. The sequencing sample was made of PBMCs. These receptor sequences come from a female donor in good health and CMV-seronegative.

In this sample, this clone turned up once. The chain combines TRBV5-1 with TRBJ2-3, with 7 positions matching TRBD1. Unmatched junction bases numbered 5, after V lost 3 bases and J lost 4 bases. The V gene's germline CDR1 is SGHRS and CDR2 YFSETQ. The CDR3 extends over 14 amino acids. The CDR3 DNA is TGCGCCAGCAGCTCGACAGGGTTCCCAGATACGCAGTATTTT. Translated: CASSSTGFPDTQYF.

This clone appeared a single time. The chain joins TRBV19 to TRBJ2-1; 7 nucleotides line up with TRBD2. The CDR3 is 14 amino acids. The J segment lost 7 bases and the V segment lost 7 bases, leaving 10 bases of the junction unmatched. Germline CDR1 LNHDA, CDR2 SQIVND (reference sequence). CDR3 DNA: TGTGCCAGTACCCCGGGGGGTAGTGGGAATGAGCAGTTCTTC. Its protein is CASTPGGSGNEQFF.

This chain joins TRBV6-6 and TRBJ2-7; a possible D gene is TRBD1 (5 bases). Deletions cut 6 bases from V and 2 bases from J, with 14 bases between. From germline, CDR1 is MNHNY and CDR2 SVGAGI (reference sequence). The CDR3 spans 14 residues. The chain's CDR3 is CASRPGHSTYEQYF. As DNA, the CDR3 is TGTGCCAGCAGACCAGGACATTCCACCTACGAGCAGTACTTC.

The DNA of the CDR3 is TGCGCCAGCAGCCCTGAGACAGGGAACACCGGGGAGCTGTTTTTT. Translating gives CASSPETGNTGELFF. The chain couples TRBV4-1 to TRBJ2-2; TRBD1 is a possible D gene (6 bases). Germline V lookup: CDR1 MGHRA, CDR2 YSYEKL. The CDR3 has 15 amino acids. V lost 4 bases and J 1 base, leaving 10 bases between the germline ends.

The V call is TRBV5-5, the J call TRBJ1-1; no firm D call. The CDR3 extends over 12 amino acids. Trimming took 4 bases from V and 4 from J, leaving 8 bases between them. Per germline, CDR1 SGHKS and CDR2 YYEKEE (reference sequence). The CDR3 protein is CASSRVFTEAFF. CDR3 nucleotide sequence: TGTGCCAGCAGCAGAGTTTTCACTGAAGCTTTCTTT.